These 27 T cell receptor beta chains came from one sample sequenced in a study. TCRdb re-derived calls from the 5' RACE reads in MiXCR, one entry per CDR3 protein. The sample has over 50,000 distinct CDR3 sequences, around 25% seen once. Material for sequencing was tumor-infiltrating naive CD4+ T cells sorted from the breast tumor. Documented subset: naive CD4+ T cells, CD4+CD45RA+CD25-. Receptors originate from a female donor with breast cancer.

This chain joins TRBV29-1 and TRBJ2-7; a possible D gene is TRBD1 (6 bases). CDR3 length equals 13 residues. Trimming cost V 2 bases and J 3 bases, with 11 bases left between them. Germline V gene sequence: CDR1 SQVTM, CDR2 ANQGSEA. The CDR3 region has the DNA TGCAGCGTTGAATCGCCCAGGGGCTACGAGCAGTACTTC. Protein: CSVESPRGYEQYF.

By share, this clonotype counts as medium-sized. The chain recombines TRBV6-2 or TRBV6-3 with TRBJ1-5; TRBD1 agrees at 9 bases. Germline V CDR1 and CDR2: MNHEY, SVGEGT. V shed 4 bases, J shed 2 bases, and the junction held 0 bases outside the gene matches. The CDR3 is 14 residues long. This CDR3 is CASSWTGGNQPQHF. Written as DNA, the CDR3 is TGTGCCAGCAGTTGGACAGGGGGCAATCAGCCCCAGCATTTT.

V is TRBV6-5 and J is TRBJ2-7; D possibly corresponds to TRBD1 (5 bases). The length of the CDR3 is 16 residues. Trimming stripped 7 bases from V and 5 bases from J, with 24 bases between. The germline gives CDR1 MNHEY, CDR2 SVGAGI. The CDR3 reads CASNPLRQTPGDEQYF. The CDR3, as DNA: TGTGCCAGCAATCCATTAAGACAGACTCCCGGTGACGAGCAGTACTTC.

There are many counts of this clonotype. This chain joins TRBV20-1 and TRBJ1-5; D perhaps matches TRBD1 (5 bases). Germline V CDR1 and CDR2: DFQATT, SNEGSKA (reference sequence). The V end was cut by 5 bases, the J end by 2 bases, with 7 bases between. This CDR3 region has 12 residues. The CDR3 reads CSAQGGNQPQHF. The CDR3 DNA sequence: TGCAGTGCTCAAGGGGGCAATCAGCCCCAGCATTTT.

This clonotype was detected only a few times. This chain's CDR3 is CASSSQAGAGGRTQYF. DNA for the CDR3: TGTGCCAGCAGCTCTCAGGCCGGAGCGGGAGGACGTACGCAGTATTTT. The rearrangement uses TRBV7-6 and TRBJ2-3, with 9 nucleotides matching TRBD2. In germline, CDR1 is SGHVS, CDR2 FNYEAQ. The CDR3 is 16 residues long. Germline trimming cut 4 bases from V and 8 bases from J; bases unmatched to any gene: 13.

DNA of the CDR3: TGTGCCAGCAGTGAAGCAGTCAGCTCCTATAATTCACCCCTCCACTTT. Its translation is CASSEAVSSYNSPLHF. The genes are TRBV6-1 and TRBJ1-6; D remains unclear. Trimming took off 0 bases at V and 0 bases at J, with 6 bases between the two ends. CDR3 length equals 16 residues. Germline V gene data show CDR1 as MNHNS and CDR2 as SASEGT.

J is TRBJ1-2 and V is TRBV7-9; tentative D call: TRBD1 (5 bases). V was clipped by 5 bases and J by 4 bases, with 14 bases between them. Germline values: CDR1 SEHNR, CDR2 FQNEAQ (reference sequence). This CDR3 has 14 amino acids. The CDR3: CASSGGGAGYGYTF. CDR3 coding DNA: TGTGCCAGCAGCGGTGGCGGGGCGGGCTATGGCTACACCTTC.

The V call is TRBV7-8, the J call TRBJ1-5; no firm D call. CDR1 and CDR2 (germline): SGHVS, FQNEAQ. The ends were cut back, 1 base at V and 4 bases at J, with 8 bases in the middle. The CDR3 is 14 residues long. This CDR3 reads CASSLVRENQPQHF. Here the CDR3 DNA reads TGTGCCAGCAGCTTAGTTAGGGAAAATCAGCCCCAGCATTTT.

The J gene is TRBJ1-2, the V gene TRBV2, with D unresolved. The CDR3 has 13 amino acids. The germline CDR1 and CDR2 sequences are SNHLY and FYNNEI. V was shortened by 3 bases and J by 2 bases, with 7 bases between the two germline ends. For the CDR3, the DNA is TGTGCCAGCAGTGAGGGAGGCAACTATGGCTACACCTTC. It codes for CASSEGGNYGYTF. The entire variable domain, with the rest obtained from reference TRBV2 and TRBJ1-2, is as follows: EPEVTQTPSHQVTQMGQEVILRCVPISNHLYFYWYRQILGQKVEFLVSFYNNEISEKSEIFDDQFSVERPDGSNFTLKIRSTKLEDSAMYFCASSEGGNYGYTFGSGTRLTVV.

The chain is built from TRBV12-3 or TRBV12-4 and TRBJ2-3; the D is unclear. The CDR3 spans 14 residues. V lost 6 bases to trimming and J lost 0 bases, with 10 bases between them. The CDR3 region is CASSADASTDTQYF. CDR3 coding DNA: TGTGCCAGCAGCGCCGACGCTAGCACAGATACGCAGTATTTT.

Points on this clonotype: A read error may produce the germline difference seen at one junction end. The rearrangement uses TRBV4-1 and TRBJ1-1; no definite D call. This CDR3 region has 16 residues. Germline V gene sequence: CDR1 MGHRA, CDR2 YSYEKL. CDR3 in amino acids: CASSQVGRRAVTEAFF. CDR3 coding DNA: TGCGCCAGCAGCCAGGTCGGGAGGAGAGCTGTCACTGAGGCTTTCTTT.

The chain has TRBV5-1 and TRBJ1-5, with unresolved D. V gave up 0 bases and J gave up 3 bases, with 7 bases separating them. CDR1 is SGHRS and CDR2 is YFSETQ in the germline V gene. This CDR3 is built from 14 residues. Written as DNA, the CDR3 is TGCGCCAGCAGCTTGGGCAGGCACAATCAGCCCCAGCATTTT. This translates into CASSLGRHNQPQHF.

In this sample, this clonotype turned up a few times. This chain connects TRBV5-1 to TRBJ2-5; D is perhaps TRBD1 (5 bases). Germline CDR1 SGHRS, CDR2 YFSETQ. The germline V and J ends were trimmed by 2 bases and 4 bases, with 12 bases remaining between them. There are 14 residues in the CDR3. The DNA of the CDR3 is TGCGCCAGCAGCTTTGGGGCGAGGCGAGAGACCCAGTACTTC. Its protein is CASSFGARRETQYF.

Comments on this clonotype: Likely a read error: the CDR3 ends without its conserved phenylalanine or tryptophan. This chain connects TRBV29-1 to TRBJ1-3; 10 bases are shared with TRBD1. The CDR3 is 14 residues long. The V gene's germline CDR1 is SQVTM and CDR2 ANQGSEA. V was clipped by 6 bases and J by 0 bases; unmatched bases: 2. The chain's CDR3 is CSVGQGSSGNTIYS. CDR3 sequence (DNA): TGCAGCGTGGGACAGGGGAGCTCTGGAAACACCATATATTCT.

The chain links TRBV27 to TRBJ1-6; TRBD1 is a possible D gene (5 bases). The germline V gene encodes CDR1 MNHEY and CDR2 SMNVEV (reference sequence). Between the trimmed V and J ends, which lost 3 bases and 7 bases, there was a span of 10 bases. The CDR3 is 14 amino acids. In DNA form, the CDR3 reads TGTGCCAGCAGTTTTCGACGGGGGAATTCACCCCTCCACTTT. Translated, it gives CASSFRRGNSPLHF.

This clonotype was observed many times. This chain connects TRBV5-1 to TRBJ2-1; 8 bases agree with TRBD2. The V segment lost 4 bases and the J segment 6 bases; nucleotides outside the gene matches: 9. Germline V CDR1 and CDR2: SGHRS, YFSETQ. The CDR3 spans 15 residues. The CDR3 sequence: CASSPTTSGSNEQFF. CDR3 bases: TGCGCCAGCAGCCCCACCACTAGCGGCAGCAATGAGCAGTTCTTC.

This chain links TRBV19 with TRBJ2-2; 7 bases map to TRBD1. V lost 3 bases and J lost 7; bases outside the gene matches: 8. This CDR3 has 15 residues. Germline-derived CDR1 and CDR2 are LNHDA and SQIVND (reference sequence). CDR3 DNA: TGTGCCAGTAGTATCACAGGGGTTGGAAACGGGGAGCTGTTTTTT. Translating gives CASSITGVGNGELFF.

This clonotype was observed a few times. This chain's CDR3 is CASSQGHGSSQYF. The CDR3 nucleotides read TGTGCCAGCAGCCAAGGTCACGGGAGCTCGCAGTACTTC. The chain has TRBV7-9 and TRBJ2-7; tentatively, D is TRBD2 (6 bases). CDR3 length equals 13 residues. Germline V lookup: CDR1 SEHNR, CDR2 FQNEAQ (reference sequence). With 5 bases removed from V and 9 bases from J, the gap between germline ends came to 17 bases.

The chain links TRBV7-9 to TRBJ1-1; D is possibly TRBD1 (6 bases). V was shortened by 2 bases and J by 7 bases, with 17 bases between the two germline ends. There are 15 residues in the CDR3. Germline CDR1 reads SEHNR; CDR2 reads FQNEAQ (reference sequence). The CDR3 reads CASSLIPQGRGEAFF. The DNA of the CDR3 is TGTGCCAGCAGCTTAATCCCCCAGGGGCGGGGTGAAGCTTTCTTT.

This clonotype was found a few times. CDR3 sequence reads: CASSVRGHLRQPQHF. CDR3 in DNA: TGTGCCAGTAGTGTCCGGGGACATTTGAGACAGCCCCAGCATTTT. The chain recombines TRBV19 with TRBJ1-5; D is possibly TRBD1 (6 bases). The germline gives CDR1 LNHDA, CDR2 SQIVND (reference sequence). CDR3 length: 15 amino acids. Trimming removed 5 bases from V and 7 bases from J, with 18 bases in between.

This chain links TRBV28 with TRBJ2-7, with D perhaps TRBD1 or TRBD2 (5 bases each). CDR1 MDHEN and CDR2 SYDVKM come from the germline V gene. The CDR3 sequence is 15 residues long. The V gene lost 3 bases and the J gene lost 4 bases, with 16 bases spanning the gap. CDR3 amino acids: CASSFSFGGSYEQYF. CDR3 bases: TGTGCCAGCAGTTTCTCCTTTGGGGGATCATACGAGCAGTACTTC.

J is TRBJ2-3 and V is TRBV20-1; 9 bases map to TRBD1. Germline V gene sequence: CDR1 DFQATT, CDR2 SNEGSKA (reference sequence). The trim removed 6 bases at V and 4 bases at J, leaving 11 bases unmatched. The CDR3 contains 15 residues. DNA for the CDR3: TGCAGTGCAGATCCGGGACAGGGTATCGCAGATACGCAGTATTTT. Translated, it gives CSADPGQGIADTQYF.

This clonotype was counted ten times or more. The chain uses TRBV5-1 and TRBJ1-1; D is possibly TRBD1 (5 bases). The CDR3 has 14 amino acids. Per the germline V gene, CDR1 is SGHRS and CDR2 is YFSETQ. V shed 3 bases and J shed 8 bases, with 17 bases lying between them. The CDR3 spells CASSSSPRAGEAFF. The CDR3 DNA reads TGCGCCAGCAGCTCCTCTCCCAGGGCGGGGGAAGCTTTCTTT.

This clonotype appeared many times. This sequence joins TRBV5-1 and TRBJ1-5; D perhaps matches TRBD1 (5 bases). The CDR3 runs 14 residues. V lost 1 base and J lost 5, with 10 bases in between. CDR1 is SGHRS, CDR2 YFSETQ, per germline. CDR3 protein: CASSLTLGDQPQHF. The CDR3 DNA is TGCGCCAGCAGCTTGACTCTGGGGGATCAGCCCCAGCATTTT.

This clonotype was observed a few times. This sequence joins TRBV12-3 or TRBV12-4 and TRBJ2-2; D is unresolved. Trimming took off 6 bases at V and 6 bases at J, with 11 bases between the two ends. The CDR3 has 13 amino acids. The CDR3 bases are TGTGCCAGCAGGGAGACTCGATCCGGGGAGCTGTTTTTT. Encoded protein: CASRETRSGELFF.

There are a few counts of this clonotype. The chain uses TRBV29-1 and TRBJ1-2; D remains unclear. The ends were cut back, 3 bases at V and 5 bases at J, with 13 bases in the middle. CDR1 SQVTM and CDR2 ANQGSEA come from the germline V gene. The CDR3 has 13 residues. This chain's CDR3 is CSVEFRTGYGYTF. CDR3 DNA: TGCAGCGTTGAGTTTAGGACTGGATATGGCTACACCTTC. The full variable domain, completed using reference TRBV29-1 and TRBJ1-2, is SAVISQKPSRDICQRGTSLTIQCQVDSQVTMMFWYRQQPGQSLTLIATANQGSEATYESGFVIDKFPISRPNLTFSTLTVSNMSPEDSSIYLCSVEFRTGYGYTFGSGTRLTVV.

This clonotype occurred many times. This sequence joins TRBV7-2 and TRBJ1-5, with 7 bases aligning to TRBD1. This CDR3 has 15 residues. Germline CDR1 SGHTA, CDR2 FQGNSA. The V gene end was trimmed by 3 bases and the J gene end by 3 bases; junction bases not matched to a gene: 5. The CDR3 region is CASSFTGDPNQPQHF. As DNA, the CDR3 is TGTGCCAGCAGCTTCACAGGGGACCCCAATCAGCCCCAGCATTTT.